This T cell receptor beta chain was documented in a study of OX40 agonist ivuxolimab in advanced cancers. About the study: Earlier treatment with anti-PD-1, anti-PD-L1 or anti-CTLA-4 was permitted, and less than 50% had received some.

In the case of this clone: Its antigen is not identified.

This CDR3 spans 13 amino acids. V was clipped by 6 bases and J by 4 bases, with 12 bases between them. The V gene's germline CDR1 is LNHDA and CDR2 SQIVND (reference sequence). Study-wide findings and caveats: CD8+ T cells averaged more expanded clones than CD4+. Partial responders dosed at 0.1-3.0 mg/kg displayed clonal expansion ranking among the lowest. Both blood CD4+ and CD8+ T cells showed clonal growth by week 6 at 0.1 to 3.0 mg/kg.

TCRdb's table, derived via immunoSEQ multiplex PCR, lists solely in-frame clones and lacks some. The sample lists roughly 80,000 clones, roughly 87% seen once, with around 2% in the top ten. Material: CD4+ or CD8+ T cells sorted from blood, obtained in a trial of the OX40 agonist ivuxolimab. The origin of this receptor is an adult with an advanced solid tumor such as melanoma, head and neck, liver or kidney cancer. J is TRBJ1-2 and V is TRBV19; tentative D call: TRBD1 (5 bases). In DNA, the CDR3 is TGTGCCAGTAGCCGGGGGGGACGCTATGGCTACACCTTC. It is translated as CASSRGGRYGYTF.